Listed below are T cell receptor beta chains from one sample, sequenced in a study of shared clonotypes between healthy human individuals. The assay was immunoSEQ multiplex PCR, and TCRdb's table has in-frame clones only and misses some. The sample holds fewer than 1 million clones, about 97% seen once. The sequenced material came from naive CD8+ T cells sorted from blood. The source is a man aged 30 to 45 in good health. The CDR3 runs from the conserved cysteine through the conserved F or W. A D gene is named only where the DNA matches it firmly. Not every row has a clone size; where given, it reads once, few, many or a size class.

TRBJ2-7	NA	NA	TRBV19	CASSRSLDSYSYEQYF	TGTGCCAGTAGTCGATCCCTGGACTCGTACTCCTACGAGCAGTACTTC
TRBJ2-5	NA	NA	TRBV29-1	CSVSVPGAGETQYF	TGCAGCGTTAGTGTCCCGGGAGCTGGAGAGACCCAGTACTTC
TRBJ1-4	NA	NA	TRBV29-1	CSVTGIGEKLFF	TGCAGCGTAACAGGGATCGGAGAAAAACTGTTTTTT
TRBJ2-7	TRBD2	NA	TRBV9	CASSESGGGTASRYEQYF	TGTGCCAGCAGCGAGAGCGGGGGGGGGACAGCTTCCCGCTACGAGCAGTACTTC
TRBJ1-2	TRBD1	NA	TRBV7-8	CASSSGPGQIIVRMGYTF	TGTGCCAGCAGCTCGGGGCCGGGACAGATTATAGTTCGAATGGGCTACACCTTC
TRBJ2-2	NA	NA	TRBV7-7	CASSLAFQGRTSNTGELFF	TGTGCCAGCAGCTTAGCGTTTCAGGGCCGTACTTCGAACACCGGGGAGCTGTTTTTT
TRBJ2-7	NA	once	TRBV7-9	CASSLEGQSYEQYF	TGTGCCAGCAGCTTAGAGGGGCAGTCCTACGAGCAGTACTTC
TRBJ2-1	NA	NA	TRBV7-2	CASRNRGSFNEQFF	TGTGCCAGCAGGAACCGAGGCTCCTTCAATGAGCAGTTCTTC
TRBJ2-7	NA	NA	TRBV7-2	CASSLSPTYEQYF	TGTGCCAGCAGCCTCAGCCCTACCTACGAGCAGTACTTC
TRBJ2-3	NA	NA	TRBV9	CASSGRRTDTQYF	TGTGCCAGCAGCGGGAGACGGACAGATACGCAGTATTTT
TRBJ1-2	TRBD1	NA	TRBV4-3	CASSQEKTGATFYYGYTF	TGCGCCAGCAGCCAAGAAAAAACAGGGGCTACTTTCTACTATGGCTACACCTTC
TRBJ2-1	NA	NA	TRBV7-9	CASSPVLTGLYNEQFF	TGTGCCAGCAGCCCAGTACTAACGGGTCTCTACAATGAGCAGTTCTTC
TRBJ2-1	TRBD2	NA	TRBV5-1	CASSFGTSGSSYNEQFF	TGCGCCAGCAGCTTCGGGACTAGCGGGAGTAGCTACAATGAGCAGTTCTTC
TRBJ2-2	NA	NA	TRBV13	CASSMGRTGELFF	TGTGCCAGCAGCATGGGAAGGACCGGGGAGCTGTTTTTT
TRBJ2-7	TRBD2	NA	TRBV5-1	CASSLYPRPGLADSYEQYF	TGCGCCAGCAGCTTGTACCCTCGGCCGGGACTAGCCGACTCCTACGAGCAGTACTTC
TRBJ2-1	TRBD2	NA	TRBV28	CASIGREGRNEQFF	TGTGCCAGCATCGGCCGGGAGGGCCGCAATGAGCAGTTCTTC
TRBJ1-4	NA	NA	TRBV13	CASSLGRGNEKLFF	TGTGCCAGCAGCTTAGGCCGGGGTAATGAAAAACTGTTTTTT
TRBJ2-3	NA	NA	TRBV29-1	CSARETDTQYF	TGCAGCGCCCGGGAGACAGATACGCAGTATTTT
TRBJ2-2	TRBD2	NA	TRBV7-6	CASSSIAGENTGELFF	TGTGCCAGCAGCTCCATAGCGGGAGAGAACACCGGGGAGCTGTTTTTT
TRBJ2-1	TRBD2	NA	TRBV5-5	CASSLVFGGTSGHNEQFF	TGTGCCAGCAGCTTGGTTTTCGGGGGGACTAGCGGGCACAATGAGCAGTTCTTC
TRBJ1-1	NA	NA	TRBV27	CASRRGMNTEAFF	TGTGCCAGCAGACGGGGGATGAACACTGAAGCTTTCTTT
TRBJ1-2	NA	NA	TRBV29-1	CSVEDRDGYTF	TGCAGCGTTGAAGATCGGGATGGCTACACCTTC
TRBJ2-7	NA	NA	TRBV6-6	CASSYSLGDTYEQYF	TGTGCCAGCAGTTACTCTCTGGGGGACACCTACGAGCAGTACTTC
TRBJ1-5	NA	NA	TRBV7-2	CASSLDYRSNQPQHF	TGTGCCAGCAGCTTAGATTACAGGTCCAATCAGCCCCAGCATTTT
TRBJ1-1	NA	NA	TRBV5-1	CASSPGVGRLENTEAFF	TGCGCCAGCAGCCCGGGGGTGGGGCGATTGGAGAACACTGAAGCTTTCTTT
TRBJ2-7	NA	NA	TRBV27	CASSRGITYEQYF	TGTGCCAGCAGTCGGGGGATCACCTACGAGCAGTACTTC
TRBJ2-7	NA	NA	TRBV9	CASSLGGLDYEQYF	TGTGCCAGCAGCCTCGGGGGGCTCGACTACGAGCAGTACTTC
TRBJ2-1	TRBD2	NA	TRBV15	CATSKAGRNEQFF	TGTGCCACCAGCAAAGCGGGGAGAAATGAGCAGTTCTTC
TRBJ2-7	NA	NA	TRBV7-9	CASSFVNQNEQYF	TGTGCCAGCAGCTTTGTGAACCAGAACGAGCAGTACTTC
TRBJ2-7	TRBD1	NA	TRBV15	CATSQGQSYEQYF	TGTGCCACCAGCCAGGGACAGTCCTACGAGCAGTACTTC
TRBJ2-1	NA	NA	TRBV7-9	CASSVGQNEQFF	TGTGCCAGCAGCGTAGGACAGAATGAGCAGTTCTTC
TRBJ1-1	TRBD1	once	TRBV7-9	CASSLGQGEAFF	TGTGCCAGCAGCCTCGGACAGGGAGAAGCTTTCTTT
TRBJ2-3	TRBD1	NA	TRBV5-1	CASSLEGAGALTDTSTDTQYF	TGCGCCAGCAGCTTGGAGGGGGCAGGGGCGCTAACCGACACAAGCACAGATACGCAGTATTTT
TRBJ1-2	NA	NA	TRBV4-3	CASSHPETGVYGYTF	TGCGCCAGCAGCCATCCCGAGACAGGTGTCTATGGCTACACCTTC
TRBJ2-5	NA	once	TRBV7-9	CASSLTSNSQETQYF	TGTGCCAGCAGCTTAACCTCGAACAGCCAAGAGACCCAGTACTTC
TRBJ1-1	NA	NA	TRBV9	CASSGREAEAFF	TGTGCCAGCAGCGGCAGGGAGGCTGAAGCTTTCTTT
TRBJ2-1	NA	NA	TRBV25-1	CASEGTVQVGSSYNEQFF	TGTGCCAGCGAAGGGACAGTACAGGTCGGGAGCTCCTACAATGAGCAGTTCTTC
TRBJ2-7	TRBD2	NA	TRBV28	CASSFMTSGAPYEQYF	TGTGCCAGCAGCTTTATGACTAGCGGGGCCCCCTACGAGCAGTACTTC
TRBJ2-1	TRBD2	NA	TRBV13	CASSPSGDSYNEQFF	TGTGCCAGCAGCCCGAGCGGGGACTCCTACAATGAGCAGTTCTTC
TRBJ2-7	TRBD2	NA	TRBV27	CASSLGTSGRNRREQYF	TGTGCCAGCAGTTTAGGGACTAGCGGGAGGAACCGTCGGGAGCAGTACTTC
TRBJ1-3	TRBD1	NA	TRBV10-3	CAIGADRPSGNTIYF	TGTGCCATCGGCGCGGACAGGCCCTCTGGAAACACCATATATTTT
TRBJ2-7	NA	NA	TRBV5-6	CASSLLGAYEQYF	TGTGCCAGCAGCTTGCTCGGGGCCTACGAGCAGTACTTC
TRBJ2-5	TRBD2	NA	TRBV7-8	CASRRALAGVTRETQYF	TGTGCCAGCAGAAGGGCTCTAGCGGGAGTCACCAGAGAGACCCAGTACTTC
TRBJ2-2	NA	NA	TRBV29-1	CSVAGLPNTGELFF	TGCAGCGTTGCAGGCCTCCCAAACACCGGGGAGCTGTTTTTT
TRBJ2-3	TRBD2	NA	TRBV27	CASRTLAGGPDTQYF	TGTGCCAGCAGAACTCTAGCGGGAGGGCCGGATACGCAGTATTTT
TRBJ2-1	NA	NA	TRBV7-9	CASSQIKDGPEQFF	TGTGCCAGCAGCCAGATAAAAGACGGGCCTGAGCAGTTCTTC
TRBJ2-5	NA	NA	TRBV7-9	CASSFDQETQYF	TGTGCCAGCAGCTTTGATCAGGAGACCCAGTACTTC
TRBJ2-1	NA	once	TRBV5-6	CASSLDLMDEQFF	TGTGCCAGCAGCTTGGACCTTATGGATGAGCAGTTCTTC
TRBJ2-1	NA	NA	TRBV10-2	CASTVITRSEQFF	TGCGCCAGCACAGTGATCACTAGAAGTGAGCAGTTCTTC
TRBJ2-7	TRBD2	NA	TRBV27	CASSLSLAGDEQYF	TGTGCCAGCAGTTTATCACTAGCGGGAGACGAGCAGTACTTC
TRBJ2-4	NA	NA	TRBV6-5	CASSYSSKDIQYF	TGTGCCAGCAGTTACTCCTCCAAGGACATTCAGTACTTC
TRBJ1-3	NA	NA	TRBV5-1	CASSPAMAGPVPGNTIYF	TGCGCCAGCAGCCCGGCGATGGCAGGGCCAGTCCCTGGAAACACCATATATTTT
TRBJ1-1	NA	NA	TRBV6-5	CASRPTENTEAFF	TGTGCCAGCAGACCGACGGAGAACACTGAAGCTTTCTTT
TRBJ1-2	NA	NA	TRBV29-1	CSVPGNYGYTF	TGCAGCGTCCCAGGGAACTATGGCTACACCTTC
TRBJ2-1	NA	NA	TRBV19	CASSIGGGSYNEQFF	TGTGCCAGTAGTATCGGCGGCGGCTCCTACAATGAGCAGTTCTTC